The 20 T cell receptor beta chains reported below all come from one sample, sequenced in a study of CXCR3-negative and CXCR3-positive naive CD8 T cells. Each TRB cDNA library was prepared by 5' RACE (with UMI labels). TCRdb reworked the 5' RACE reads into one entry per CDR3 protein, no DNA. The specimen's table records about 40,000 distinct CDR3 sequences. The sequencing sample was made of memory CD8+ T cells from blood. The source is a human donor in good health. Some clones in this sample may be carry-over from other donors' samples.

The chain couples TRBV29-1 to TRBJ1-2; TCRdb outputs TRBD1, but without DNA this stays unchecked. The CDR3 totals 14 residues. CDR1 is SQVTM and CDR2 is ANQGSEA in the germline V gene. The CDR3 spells CSVRGVGVNYGYTF.

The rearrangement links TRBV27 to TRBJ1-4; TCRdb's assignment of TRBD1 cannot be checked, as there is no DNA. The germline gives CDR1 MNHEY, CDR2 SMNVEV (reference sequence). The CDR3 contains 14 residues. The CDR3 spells CASSLHPFNEKLFF.

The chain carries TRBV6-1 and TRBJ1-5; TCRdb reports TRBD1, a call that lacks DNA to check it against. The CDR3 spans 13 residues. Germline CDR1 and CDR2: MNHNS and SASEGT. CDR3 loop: CASLDWGNQPQHF.

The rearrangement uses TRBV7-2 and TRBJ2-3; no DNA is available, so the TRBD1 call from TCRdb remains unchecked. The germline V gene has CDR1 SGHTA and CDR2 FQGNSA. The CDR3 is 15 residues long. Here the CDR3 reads CASSLLAGVADTQYF.

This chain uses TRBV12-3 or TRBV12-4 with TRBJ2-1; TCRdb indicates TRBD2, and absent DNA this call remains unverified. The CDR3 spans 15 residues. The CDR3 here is CASSYGRGGPDEQFF.

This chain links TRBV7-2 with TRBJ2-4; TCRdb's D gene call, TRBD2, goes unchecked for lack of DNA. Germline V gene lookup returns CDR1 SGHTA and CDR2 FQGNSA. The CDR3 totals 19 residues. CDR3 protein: CASSRIGLAGERAKNIQYF. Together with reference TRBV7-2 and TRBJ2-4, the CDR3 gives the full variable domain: GAGVSQSPSNKVTEKGKDVELRCDPISGHTALYWYRQSLGQGLEFLIYFQGNSAPDKSGLPSDRFSAERTGGSVSTLTIQRTQQEDSAVYLCASSRIGLAGERAKNIQYFGAGTRLSVL.

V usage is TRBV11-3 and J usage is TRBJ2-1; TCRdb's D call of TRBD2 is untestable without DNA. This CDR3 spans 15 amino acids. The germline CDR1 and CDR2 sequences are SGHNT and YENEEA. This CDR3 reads CASSKTSGGADEQFF. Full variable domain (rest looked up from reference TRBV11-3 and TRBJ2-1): EAGVVQSPRYKIIEKKQPVAFWCNPISGHNTLYWYLQNLGQGPELLIRYENEEAVDDSQLPKDRFSAERLKGVDSTLKIQPAELGDSAVYLCASSKTSGGADEQFFGPGTRLTVL.

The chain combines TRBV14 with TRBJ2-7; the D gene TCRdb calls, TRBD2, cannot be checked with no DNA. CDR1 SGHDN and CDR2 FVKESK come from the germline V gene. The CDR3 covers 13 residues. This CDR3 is CASSWGPSYEQYF. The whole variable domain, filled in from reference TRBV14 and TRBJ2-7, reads EAGVTQFPSHSVIEKGQTVTLRCDPISGHDNLYWYRRVMGKEIKFLLHFVKESKQDESGMPNNRFLAERTGGTYSTLKVQPAELEDSGVYFCASSWGPSYEQYFGPGTRLTVT.

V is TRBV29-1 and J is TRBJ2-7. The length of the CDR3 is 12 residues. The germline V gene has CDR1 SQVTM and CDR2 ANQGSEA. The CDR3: CSVKPDSREQYF.

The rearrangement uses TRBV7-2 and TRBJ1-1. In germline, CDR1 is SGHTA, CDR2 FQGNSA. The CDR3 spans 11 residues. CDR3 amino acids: CASTGNTEAFF. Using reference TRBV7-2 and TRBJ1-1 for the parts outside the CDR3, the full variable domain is GAGVSQSPSNKVTEKGKDVELRCDPISGHTALYWYRQSLGQGLEFLIYFQGNSAPDKSGLPSDRFSAERTGGSVSTLTIQRTQQEDSAVYLCASTGNTEAFFGQGTRLTVV.

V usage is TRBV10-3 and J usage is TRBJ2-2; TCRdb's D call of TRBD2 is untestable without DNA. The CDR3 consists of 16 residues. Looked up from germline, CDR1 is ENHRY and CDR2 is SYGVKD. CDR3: CAISDLAASGIGELFF.

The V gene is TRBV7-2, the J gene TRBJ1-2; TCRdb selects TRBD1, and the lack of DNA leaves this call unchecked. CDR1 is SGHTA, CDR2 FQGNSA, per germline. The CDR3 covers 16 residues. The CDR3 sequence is CASSSSPGQGRYGYTF.

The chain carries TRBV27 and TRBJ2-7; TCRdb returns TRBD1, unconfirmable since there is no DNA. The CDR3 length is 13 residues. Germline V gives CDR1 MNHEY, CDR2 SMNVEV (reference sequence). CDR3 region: CASSRDVTYEQYF.

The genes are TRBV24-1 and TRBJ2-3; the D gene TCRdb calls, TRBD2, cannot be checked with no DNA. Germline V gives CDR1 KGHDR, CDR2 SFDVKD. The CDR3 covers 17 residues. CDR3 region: CATSDTGRDFSGGTQYF.

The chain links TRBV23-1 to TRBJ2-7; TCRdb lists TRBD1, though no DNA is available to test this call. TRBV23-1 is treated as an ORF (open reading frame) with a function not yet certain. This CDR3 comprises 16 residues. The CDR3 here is CASSHLRDRGIYEQYF.

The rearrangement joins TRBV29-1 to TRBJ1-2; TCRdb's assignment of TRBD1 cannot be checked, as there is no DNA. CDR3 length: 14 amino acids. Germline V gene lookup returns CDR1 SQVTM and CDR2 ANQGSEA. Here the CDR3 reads CSVEWTATNYGYTF.

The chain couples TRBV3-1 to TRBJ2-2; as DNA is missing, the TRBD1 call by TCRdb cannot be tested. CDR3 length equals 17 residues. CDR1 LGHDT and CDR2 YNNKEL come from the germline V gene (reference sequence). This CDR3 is CASSPTQGHTNTGELFF.

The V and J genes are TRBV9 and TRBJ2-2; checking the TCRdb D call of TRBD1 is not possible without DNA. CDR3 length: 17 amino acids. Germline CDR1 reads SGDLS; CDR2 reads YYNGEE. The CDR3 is CASSVEGQTLNTGELFF. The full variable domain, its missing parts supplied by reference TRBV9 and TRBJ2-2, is DSGVTQTPKHLITATGQRVTLRCSPRSGDLSVYWYQQSLDQGLQFLIQYYNGEERAKGNILERFSAQQFPDLHSELNLSSLELGDSALYFCASSVEGQTLNTGELFFGEGSRLTVL.

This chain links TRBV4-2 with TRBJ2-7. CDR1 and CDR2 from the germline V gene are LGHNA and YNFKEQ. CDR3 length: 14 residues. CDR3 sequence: CASSQDLGGWEQYF.

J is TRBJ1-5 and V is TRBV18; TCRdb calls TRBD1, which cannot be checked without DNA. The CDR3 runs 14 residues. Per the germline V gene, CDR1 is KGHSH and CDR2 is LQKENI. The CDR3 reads CASSSGHGDQPQHF.